The clone carrying this TCR beta chain was counted ten times or more. The CDR3 contains 16 residues. V lost 6 bases and J lost 8; bases outside the gene matches: 13. Germline assignment: CDR1 SGHTA and CDR2 FQGNSA. Constant-region reverse primers amplified full-length variable regions, followed by semi-nested Nested Universal Primer A PCR. A single record per CDR3 protein comes from TCRdb applying MiXCR to the 5' RACE reads. The sample carries some 9,100 distinct CDR3 sequences, 14% recorded once. Cells sorted as Tregs were CD4+, CD25+ and CD127-/low. This chain joins TRBV7-2 and TRBJ2-3; TRBD2 agrees at 11 bases. Sample: Tregs sorted from blood. The TCR originated in a female donor with breast cancer. CDR3 coding DNA: TGTGCCAGCAGGACCGGGACTAGCGGCATGTCGGGTACGCAGTATTTT. As protein: CASRTGTSGMSGTQYF.